Below are 16 T cell receptor beta chains sequenced from a single sample in a study of T cell clonality in common variable immunodeficiency. The protocol was immunoSEQ multiplex PCR, while the TCRdb copy is restricted to in-frame clones and leaves out a portion. The data show approximately 20,000 clones, none appearing only once, with more than 2% held by the ten largest. Broader study findings: Fewer deletions and N-nucleotide insertions were reportedly seen in common variable immunodeficiency TCR beta sequences.

The antigens these receptors bind are not known. The specimen sequenced was peripheral blood mononuclear cells. These receptors originate from a human donor with common variable immunodeficiency.

As to this clone: The sequenced fragment ends 3 residues before the CDR3 boundary, so the rest is inferred from the germline J gene. The rearrangement joins TRBV7-8 to TRBJ1-5, with D uncertain. Germline V lookup: CDR1 SGHVS, CDR2 FQNEAQ. CDR3 length: 17 residues. Trimming pared 1 base from V and 7 bases from J, leaving 20 bases between. The CDR3 is CASSLEGGLRSGQPQHF. The DNA read from the CDR3 is TGTGCCAGCAGCTTAGAGGGAGGACTACGATCGGGGCAGCCC. The variable domain in full, with the rest retrieved from reference TRBV7-8 and TRBJ1-5, is GAGVSQSPRYKVAKRGQDVALRCDPISGHVSLFWYQQALGQGPEFLTYFQNEAQLDKSGLPSDRFFAERPEGSVSTLKIQRTQQEDSAVYLCASSLEGGLRSGQPQHFGDGTRLSIL.

This clone appeared many times. The CDR3 goes on 3 residues after the read ends, and that part is filled in from the germline J gene. The J gene is TRBJ2-7, the V gene TRBV11-3; D unresolved. CDR1 and CDR2 from the germline V gene are SGHNT and YENEEA. Trimming left V 2 bases short and J 4 bases short, with 9 bases between. The CDR3 spans 13 residues. Incomplete CDR3 DNA: TGTGCCAGCAGCTTATATAACGGTTACGAG. It specifies CASSLYNGYE. The full CDR3 protein reads CASSLYNGYEQYF.

This clone was picked up many times. The read gets to within 3 residues of the CDR3 end, and the germline J gene fills in the rest. The V call is TRBV19, the J call TRBJ2-7; tentatively, D is TRBD1 (5 bases). Looked up from germline, CDR1 is LNHDA and CDR2 is SQIVND (reference sequence). V was shortened by 3 bases and J by 3 bases, with 12 bases between the two germline ends. CDR3 size: 14 residues. Partial CDR3 DNA: TGTGCCAGTAGTATCCTAGGGGTTGGCTACGAG. Encoded protein: CASSILGVGYE. The full CDR3 is CASSILGVGYEQYF.

As concerns this clone: The CDR3 is cut off 3 residues early in the read; its end comes from the germline J gene. The chain is built from TRBV5-1 and TRBJ2-1; D not resolved. Germline values: CDR1 SGHRS, CDR2 YFSETQ. The V and J ends lost 4 bases and 0 bases respectively, with 11 bases between them. The CDR3 consists of 15 residues. The CDR3 is CASSGVVASYNEQFF. The DNA read from the CDR3 is TGCGCCAGCAGCGGAGTGGTAGCCTCCTACAATGAG.

This clone was counted many times. The CDR3 extends 3 residues past the end of the read, so its final part is completed from the germline J gene. This chain connects TRBV7-2 to TRBJ1-5; possible D gene TRBD1, 5 bases. V lost 5 bases and J lost 4, with 15 bases in between. Germline lookup yields CDR1 SGHTA and CDR2 FQGNSA. The CDR3 contains 15 residues. CDR3 DNA (partial): TGTGCCAGCAGCCGTGGGGCTGGGGCTAATCAGCCC. It translates to CASSRGAGANQP. The CDR3 in its entirety is CASSRGAGANQPQHF.

In this sample, this clone turned up many times. The read terminates 3 residues before the CDR3 end, so the remaining end is supplied by the germline J gene. The chain combines TRBV27 with TRBJ1-6; the D is unclear. The germline V gene has CDR1 MNHEY and CDR2 SMNVEV (reference sequence). The CDR3 has 14 residues. V shed 3 bases and J shed 4 bases, with 7 bases lying between them. CDR3 sequence reads: CASSLRDYNSPLHF. The sequenced part of the CDR3 DNA is TGTGCCAGCAGTTTGCGGGATTATAATTCACCC.

This clone was seen a few times. The read is 3 residues too short to cover the CDR3 end, so that end is filled in from the germline J gene. This rearrangement joins TRBV2 to TRBJ2-2; D ambiguous. V lost 7 bases to trimming and J lost 5 bases, with 11 bases between them. CDR3 length: 13 residues. CDR1 and CDR2 (germline): SNHLY, FYNNEI. The CDR3 region is CASTRVKTGELFF. The DNA read from the CDR3 is TGTGCCAGCACCAGAGTCAAGACCGGGGAG.

This clone showed up many times. The CDR3 goes on 3 residues after the read ends, and that part is filled in from the germline J gene. The chain recombines TRBV2 with TRBJ2-6, with D perhaps given as TRBD1 or TRBD2 (5 bases each). Trimming removed 4 bases at V and 0 bases at J, with 7 bases between. Germline assignment: CDR1 SNHLY and CDR2 FYNNEI. CDR3 length equals 15 residues. The CDR3: CASSAGSSGANVLTF. The DNA read from the CDR3 is TGTGCCAGCAGTGCAGGGAGCTCTGGGGCCAACGTC. Full variable domain (rest looked up from reference TRBV2 and TRBJ2-6): EPEVTQTPSHQVTQMGQEVILRCVPISNHLYFYWYRQILGQKVEFLVSFYNNEISEKSEIFDDQFSVERPDGSNFTLKIRSTKLEDSAMYFCASSAGSSGANVLTFGAGSRLTVL.

This clone has a count of ten or more. The read ends 3 residues early relative to the CDR3; the germline J gene fills the gap. The chain employs TRBV2 and TRBJ2-7, with D tentatively TRBD1 or TRBD2 (5 bases each). The CDR3 sequence is 14 residues long. V lost 10 bases and J 3 bases, leaving 19 bases between the germline ends. CDR1 is SNHLY and CDR2 is FYNNEI in the germline V gene. CDR3 DNA (partial): TGTGCCAACAGAGTCCGAGGGGAAAGCTACGAG. As protein: CANRVRGESYE. The CDR3 in its entirety is CANRVRGESYEQYF.

This clone was seen repeatedly, ten times or more. The read finishes 3 residues shy of the CDR3 end, and the germline J gene is used to complete it. V and J are TRBV5-1 and TRBJ2-6; a weak D match, TRBD2 (5 bases). V was shortened by 4 bases and J by 4 bases, with 15 bases between the two germline ends. Germline CDR1 is SGHRS and CDR2 is YFSETQ. This CDR3 has 16 amino acids. The sequenced part of the CDR3 DNA is TGCGCCAGCAGCATACCCAAGGCGGGCGGGGCCAACGTC. It specifies CASSIPKAGGANV. The whole CDR3 sequence reads CASSIPKAGGANVLTF.

This clone was seen more than once but under ten times. The missing CDR3 end, 3 residues past where the read stops, is filled in from the germline J gene. The V and J genes are TRBV20-1 and TRBJ1-1; D gene ambiguous. CDR3 length: 11 amino acids. The ends were cut back, 4 bases at V and 4 bases at J, with 7 bases in the middle. The germline CDR1 and CDR2 sequences are DFQATT and SNEGSKA (reference sequence). The CDR3: CSATGSTEAFF. The part of the CDR3 DNA that was read is TGCAGTGCTACAGGTAGCACTGAA.

This clone was seen many times. Sequencing ends 3 residues short of the CDR3 end; the germline J gene provides the rest. The gene calls are TRBV18 and TRBJ2-7; TRBD2 matches at 8 bases. Per germline, CDR1 KGHSH and CDR2 LQKENI. There are 14 residues in the CDR3. V dropped 6 bases and J dropped 5; count of bases not matched to a gene: 9. Incomplete CDR3 DNA: TGTGCCAGCTCCCCGCGGGGGGAGAATAACGAG. Translation: CASSPRGENNE. The entire CDR3 reads CASSPRGENNEQYF. The full variable domain, with the rest looked up from reference TRBV18 and TRBJ2-7, is NAGVMQNPRHLVRRRGQEARLRCSPMKGHSHVYWYRQLPEEGLKFMVYLQKENIIDESGMPKERFSAEFPKEGPSILRIQQVVRGDSAAYFCASSPRGENNEQYFGPGTRLTVT.

This clone showed up many times. The read ends 3 residues shy of where the CDR3 ends; the end is completed using the germline J gene. V gene TRBV4-1 combines with J gene TRBJ2-7; D unresolved. The CDR3 totals 13 residues. Trimming took 4 bases from V and 6 from J, leaving 13 bases between them. CDR1 MGHRA and CDR2 YSYEKL come from the germline V gene. CDR3 residues: CASSRLGGGEQYF. The part of the CDR3 DNA that was read is TGCGCCAGCAGCCGGTTAGGTGGCGGCGAG.

This clone was recorded at least ten times. The read falls 3 residues short of the CDR3 end, and the missing part is taken from the germline J gene. The V gene is TRBV19, the J gene TRBJ2-5; TRBD2 agrees at 16 bases. From germline, CDR1 is LNHDA and CDR2 SQIVND (reference sequence). There are 17 residues in the CDR3. The trim removed 2 bases at V and 4 bases at J, leaving 4 bases unmatched. The CDR3 loop is CASSIKGLAGGGETQYF. CDR3 DNA (partial): TGTGCCAGTAGTATAAAGGGACTAGCGGGAGGGGGAGAGACC.

This clone has ten or more counts. The observed sequence ends 3 residues before the CDR3 terminus, with the missing tail filled in from the germline J gene. The rearrangement uses TRBV7-9 and TRBJ2-2, with D possibly TRBD2 on 5 matching bases. V lost 3 bases and J lost 3, with 8 bases in between. This CDR3 contains 14 residues. Looked up from germline, CDR1 is SEHNR and CDR2 is FQNEAQ (reference sequence). CDR3 protein: CASSLDLDTGELFF. Incomplete CDR3 DNA: TGTGCCAGCAGCTTGGACTTAGACACCGGGGAG.

Ten or more counts support this clone. The read finishes 3 residues shy of the CDR3 end, and the germline J gene is used to complete it. The V gene is TRBV4-2, the J gene TRBJ2-3; the D gene is possibly TRBD1 (6 bases). With 5 bases removed from V and 4 bases from J, the gap between germline ends came to 19 bases. CDR1 is LGHNA and CDR2 is YNFKEQ in the germline V gene. This CDR3 is 16 amino acids long. The covered CDR3 bases are TGTGCCAGCAGCGACCGGGACACCCTGGTCGCAGATACG. It is translated as CASSDRDTLVADT. From start to end, the CDR3 is CASSDRDTLVADTQYF.